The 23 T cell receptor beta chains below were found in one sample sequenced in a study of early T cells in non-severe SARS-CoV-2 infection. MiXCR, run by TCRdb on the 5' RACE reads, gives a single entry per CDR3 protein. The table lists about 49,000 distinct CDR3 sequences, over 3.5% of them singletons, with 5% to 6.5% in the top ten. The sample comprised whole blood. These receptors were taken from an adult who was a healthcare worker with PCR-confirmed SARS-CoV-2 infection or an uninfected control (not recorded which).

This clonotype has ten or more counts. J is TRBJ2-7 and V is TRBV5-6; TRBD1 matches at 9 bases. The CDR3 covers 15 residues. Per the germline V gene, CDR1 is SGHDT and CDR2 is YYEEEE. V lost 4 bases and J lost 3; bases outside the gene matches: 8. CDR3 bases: TGTGCCAGCAGCGATGGACAGGGGATGTTCTACGAGCAGTACTTC. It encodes CASSDGQGMFYEQYF.

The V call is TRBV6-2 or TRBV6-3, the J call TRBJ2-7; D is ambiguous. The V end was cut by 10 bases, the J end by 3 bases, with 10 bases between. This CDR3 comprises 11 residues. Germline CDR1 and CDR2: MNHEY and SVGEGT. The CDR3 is CATVNHYEQYF. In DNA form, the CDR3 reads TGTGCCACCGTGAACCACTACGAGCAGTACTTC.

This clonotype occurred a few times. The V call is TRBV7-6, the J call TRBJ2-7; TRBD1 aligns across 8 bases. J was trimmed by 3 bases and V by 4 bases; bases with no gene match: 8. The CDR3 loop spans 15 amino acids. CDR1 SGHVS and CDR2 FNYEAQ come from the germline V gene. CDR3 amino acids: CASSSPDTGGYEQYF. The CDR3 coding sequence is TGTGCCAGCAGCTCCCCTGACACAGGGGGCTACGAGCAGTACTTC.

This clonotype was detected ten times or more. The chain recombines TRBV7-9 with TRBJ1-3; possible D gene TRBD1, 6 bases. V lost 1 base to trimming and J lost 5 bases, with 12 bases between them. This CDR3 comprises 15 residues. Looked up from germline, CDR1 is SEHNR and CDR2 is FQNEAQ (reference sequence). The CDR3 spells CASSLEGGRRNTIYF. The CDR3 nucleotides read TGTGCCAGCAGCTTAGAAGGGGGGAGAAGAAACACCATATATTTT.

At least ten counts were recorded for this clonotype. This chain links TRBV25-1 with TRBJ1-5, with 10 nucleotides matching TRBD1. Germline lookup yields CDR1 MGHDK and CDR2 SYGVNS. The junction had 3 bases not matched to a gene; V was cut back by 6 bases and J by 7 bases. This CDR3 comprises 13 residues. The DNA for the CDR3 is TGTGCCAGCAGGGGACAGGGGCAGCAGCCCCAGCATTTT. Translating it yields CASRGQGQQPQHF.

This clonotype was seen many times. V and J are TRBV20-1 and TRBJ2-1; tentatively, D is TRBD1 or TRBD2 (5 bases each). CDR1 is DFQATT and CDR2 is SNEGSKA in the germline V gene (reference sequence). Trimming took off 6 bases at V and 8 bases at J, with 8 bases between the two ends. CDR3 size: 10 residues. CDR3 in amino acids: CSAGAYEQFF. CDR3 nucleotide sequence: TGCAGTGCCGGGGCCTATGAGCAGTTCTTC.

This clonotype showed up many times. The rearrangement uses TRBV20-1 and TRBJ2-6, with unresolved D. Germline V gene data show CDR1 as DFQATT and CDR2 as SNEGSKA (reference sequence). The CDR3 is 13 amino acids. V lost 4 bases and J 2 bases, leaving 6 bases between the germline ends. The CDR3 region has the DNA TGCAGTGCTATAATTGCTGGGGCCAACGTCCTGACTTTC. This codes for CSAIIAGANVLTF.

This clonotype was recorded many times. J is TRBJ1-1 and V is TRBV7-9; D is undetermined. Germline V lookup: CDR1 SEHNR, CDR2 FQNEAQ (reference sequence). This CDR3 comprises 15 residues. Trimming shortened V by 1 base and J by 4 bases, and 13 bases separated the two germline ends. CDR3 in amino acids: CASSLEATIGTEAFF. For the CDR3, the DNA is TGTGCCAGCAGCTTAGAGGCAACCATTGGCACTGAAGCTTTCTTT.

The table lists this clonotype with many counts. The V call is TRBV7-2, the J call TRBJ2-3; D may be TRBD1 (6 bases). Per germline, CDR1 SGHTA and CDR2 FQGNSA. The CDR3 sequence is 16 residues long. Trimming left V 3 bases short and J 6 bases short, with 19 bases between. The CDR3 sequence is CASSLGRGWMLDTQYF. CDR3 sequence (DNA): TGTGCCAGCAGCTTGGGTAGGGGGTGGATGTTGGATACGCAGTATTTT. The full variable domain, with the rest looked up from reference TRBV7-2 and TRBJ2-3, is GAGVSQSPSNKVTEKGKDVELRCDPISGHTALYWYRQSLGQGLEFLIYFQGNSAPDKSGLPSDRFSAERTGGSVSTLTIQRTQQEDSAVYLCASSLGRGWMLDTQYFGPGTRLTVL.

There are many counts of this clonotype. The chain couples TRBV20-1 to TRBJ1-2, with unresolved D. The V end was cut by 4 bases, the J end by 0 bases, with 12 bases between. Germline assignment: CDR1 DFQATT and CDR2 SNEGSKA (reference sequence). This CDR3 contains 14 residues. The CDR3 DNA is TGCAGTGCTACAACACGAGGAGCTAACTATGGCTACACCTTC. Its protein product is CSATTRGANYGYTF.

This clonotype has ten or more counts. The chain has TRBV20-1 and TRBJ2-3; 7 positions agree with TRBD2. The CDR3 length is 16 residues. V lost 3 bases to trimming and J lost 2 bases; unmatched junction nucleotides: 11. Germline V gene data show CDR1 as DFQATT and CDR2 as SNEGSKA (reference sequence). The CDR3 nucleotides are TGCAGTGCTAGGAGTACCCTAGCGGATCACACAGATACGCAGTATTTT. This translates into CSARSTLADHTDTQYF.

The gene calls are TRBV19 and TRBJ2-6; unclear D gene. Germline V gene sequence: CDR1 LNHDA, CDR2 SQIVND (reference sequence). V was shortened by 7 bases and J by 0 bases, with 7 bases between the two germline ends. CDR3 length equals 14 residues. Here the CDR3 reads CASNPSSGANVLTF. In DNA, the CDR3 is TGTGCCAGTAACCCTAGCTCTGGGGCCAACGTCCTGACTTTC.

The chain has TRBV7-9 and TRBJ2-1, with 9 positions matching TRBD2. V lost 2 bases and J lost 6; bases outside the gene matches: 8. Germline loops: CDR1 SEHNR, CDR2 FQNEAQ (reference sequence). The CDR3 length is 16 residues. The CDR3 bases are TGTGCCAGCAGCTTATCCCTAGCGGGGAATTCCAATGAGCAGTTCTTC. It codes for CASSLSLAGNSNEQFF.

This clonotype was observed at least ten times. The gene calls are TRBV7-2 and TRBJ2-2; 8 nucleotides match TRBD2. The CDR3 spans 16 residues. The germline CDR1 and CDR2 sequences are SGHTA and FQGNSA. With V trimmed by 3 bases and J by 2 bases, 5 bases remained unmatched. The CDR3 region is CASSFQAGANTGELFF. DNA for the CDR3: TGTGCCAGCAGCTTTCAAGCGGGGGCTAACACCGGGGAGCTGTTTTTT.

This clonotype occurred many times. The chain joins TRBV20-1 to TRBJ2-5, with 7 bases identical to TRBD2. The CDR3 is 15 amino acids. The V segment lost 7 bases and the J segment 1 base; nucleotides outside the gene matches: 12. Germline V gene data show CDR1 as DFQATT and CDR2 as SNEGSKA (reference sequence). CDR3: CSVEAPSGLQETQYF. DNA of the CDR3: TGCAGTGTCGAGGCTCCTAGCGGACTCCAAGAGACCCAGTACTTC.

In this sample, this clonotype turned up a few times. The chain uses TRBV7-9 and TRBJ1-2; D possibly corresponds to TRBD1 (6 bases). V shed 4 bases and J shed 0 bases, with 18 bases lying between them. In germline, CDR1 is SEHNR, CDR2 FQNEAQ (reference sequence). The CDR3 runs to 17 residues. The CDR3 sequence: CASSSPVDRPSNYGYTF. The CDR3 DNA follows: TGTGCCAGCAGCTCCCCCGTAGACAGGCCCTCTAACTATGGCTACACCTTC. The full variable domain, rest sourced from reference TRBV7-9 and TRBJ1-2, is DTGVSQNPRHKITKRGQNVTFRCDPISEHNRLYWYRQTLGQGPEFLTYFQNEAQLEKSRLLSDRFSAERPKGSFSTLEIQRTEQGDSAMYLCASSSPVDRPSNYGYTFGSGTRLTVV.

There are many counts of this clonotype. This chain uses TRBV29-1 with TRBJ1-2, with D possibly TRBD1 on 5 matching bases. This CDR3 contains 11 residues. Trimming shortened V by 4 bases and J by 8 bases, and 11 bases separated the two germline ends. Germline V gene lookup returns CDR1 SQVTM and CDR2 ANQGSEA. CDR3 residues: CSVGRGGGYTF. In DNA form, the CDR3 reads TGCAGCGTTGGAAGGGGAGGAGGCTACACCTTC. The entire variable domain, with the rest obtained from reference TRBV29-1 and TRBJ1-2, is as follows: SAVISQKPSRDICQRGTSLTIQCQVDSQVTMMFWYRQQPGQSLTLIATANQGSEATYESGFVIDKFPISRPNLTFSTLTVSNMSPEDSSIYLCSVGRGGGYTFGSGTRLTVV.

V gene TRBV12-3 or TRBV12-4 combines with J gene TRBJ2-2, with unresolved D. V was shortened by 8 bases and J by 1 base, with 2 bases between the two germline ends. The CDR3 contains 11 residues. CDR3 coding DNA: TGTGCCAGCCAGAACACCGGGGAGCTGTTTTTT. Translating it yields CASQNTGELFF.

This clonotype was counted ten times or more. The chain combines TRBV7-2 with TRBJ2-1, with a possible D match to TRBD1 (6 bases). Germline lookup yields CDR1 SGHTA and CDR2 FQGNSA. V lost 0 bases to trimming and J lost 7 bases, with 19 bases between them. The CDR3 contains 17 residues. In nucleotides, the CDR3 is TGTGCCAGCAGCTTAGCGAGCAGGGGATGGAGTTTGAATGAGCAGTTCTTC. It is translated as CASSLASRGWSLNEQFF.

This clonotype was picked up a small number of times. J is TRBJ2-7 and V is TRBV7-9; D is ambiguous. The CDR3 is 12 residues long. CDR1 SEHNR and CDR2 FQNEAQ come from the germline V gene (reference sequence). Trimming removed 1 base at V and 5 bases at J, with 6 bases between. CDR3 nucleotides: TGTGCCAGCAGCTTAGAGATCAACGAGCAGTACTTC. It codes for CASSLEINEQYF.

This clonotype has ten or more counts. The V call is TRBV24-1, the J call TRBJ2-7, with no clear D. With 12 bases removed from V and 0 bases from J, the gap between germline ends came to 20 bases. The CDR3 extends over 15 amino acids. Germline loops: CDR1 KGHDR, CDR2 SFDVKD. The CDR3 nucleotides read TGTGCCGCAGCGCCCCGGGCCGATAGCTCCTACGAGCAGTACTTC. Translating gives CAAAPRADSSYEQYF.

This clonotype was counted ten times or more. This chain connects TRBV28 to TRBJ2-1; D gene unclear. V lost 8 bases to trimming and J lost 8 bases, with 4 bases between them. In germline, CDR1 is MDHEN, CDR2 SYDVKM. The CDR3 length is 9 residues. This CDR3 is CASGDEQFF. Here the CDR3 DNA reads TGTGCCAGCGGCGATGAGCAGTTCTTC.

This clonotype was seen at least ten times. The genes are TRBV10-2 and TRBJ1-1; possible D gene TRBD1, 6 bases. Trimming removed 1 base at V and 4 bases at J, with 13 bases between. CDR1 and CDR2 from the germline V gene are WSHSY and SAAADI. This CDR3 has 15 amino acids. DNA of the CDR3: TGCGCCAGCAGTGAGTGGGCCACAGGGAGCACTGAAGCTTTCTTT. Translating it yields CASSEWATGSTEAFF.